This TCR beta chain derives from a study of T cell responses to AZD1222 COVID-19 vaccine. Whole-study findings and limits: A mostly white British donor set with more females was recruited, and clonal diversity was possibly underestimated. Compared with day 0, the breadth and depth of the Spike-specific TCR repertoire rose significantly after two doses of AZD1222. Repertoires were sampled only after the peak T cell response.

Sequenced by immunoSEQ multiplex PCR; TCRdb stores in-frame clones only, minus some. The repertoire includes approximately 64,000 clones, 84% of them detected once, and around 7.8% sits in the top ten. Concerning this clone itself: The antigen is undetermined.

The V gene's germline CDR1 is SGHTA and CDR2 FQGNSA. V shed 2 bases, J shed 8 bases, and the junction held 17 bases outside the gene matches. This CDR3 has 19 residues. This TCR was recovered from an adult in good health. This chain joins TRBV7-2 and TRBJ2-1; 11 nucleotides match TRBD2. Specimen: peripheral blood, collected on day 0 of AZD1222 vaccination. The CDR3 region is CASSLYGTYSGGAPDEQFF. CDR3 nucleotide sequence: TGTGCCAGCAGCTTATATGGGACATATAGCGGGGGGGCCCCGGATGAGCAGTTCTTC. Full variable domain (outside the CDR3, taken from reference TRBV7-2 and TRBJ2-1): GAGVSQSPSNKVTEKGKDVELRCDPISGHTALYWYRQSLGQGLEFLIYFQGNSAPDKSGLPSDRFSAERTGGSVSTLTIQRTQQEDSAVYLCASSLYGTYSGGAPDEQFFGPGTRLTVL.